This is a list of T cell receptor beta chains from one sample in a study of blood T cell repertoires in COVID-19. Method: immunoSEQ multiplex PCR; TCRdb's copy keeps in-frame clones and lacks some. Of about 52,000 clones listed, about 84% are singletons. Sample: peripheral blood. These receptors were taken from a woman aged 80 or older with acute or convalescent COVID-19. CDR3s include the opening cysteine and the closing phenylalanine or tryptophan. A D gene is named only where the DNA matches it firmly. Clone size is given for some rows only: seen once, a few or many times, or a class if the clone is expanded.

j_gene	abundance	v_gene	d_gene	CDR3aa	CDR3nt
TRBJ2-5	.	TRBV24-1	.	CATSDGAASRETQYF	TGTGCCACCAGTGATGGGGCGGCCTCCCGGGAGACCCAGTACTTC
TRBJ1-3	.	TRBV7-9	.	CASSLNRLSGNTIYF	TGTGCCAGCAGCTTAAACAGGCTCTCTGGAAACACCATATATTTT
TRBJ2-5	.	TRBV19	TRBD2	CASSTTAPPRGGRETQYF	TGTGCCAGTAGTACCACCGCCCCCCCTCGGGGGGGCAGAGAGACCCAGTACTTC
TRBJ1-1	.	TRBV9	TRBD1	CASSVQGEVMNTEAFF	TGTGCCAGCAGCGTGCAGGGGGAGGTGATGAACACTGAAGCTTTCTTT
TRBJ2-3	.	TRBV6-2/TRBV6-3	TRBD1	CASSPSGGEYTDTQYF	TGTGCCAGCAGTCCCTCAGGGGGCGAATACACAGATACGCAGTATTTT
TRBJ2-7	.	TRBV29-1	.	CSVGTYPYEQYF	TGCAGCGTTGGGACATACCCCTACGAGCAGTACTTC
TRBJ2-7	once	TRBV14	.	CASSRPGLAQQYF	TGTGCCAGCAGCCGACCGGGGCTAGCGCAGCAGTACTTC
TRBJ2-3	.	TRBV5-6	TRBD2	CASSWIAGGTDTQYF	TGTGCCAGCAGTTGGATAGCGGGTGGCACAGATACGCAGTATTTT
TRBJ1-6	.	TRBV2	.	CASSGLSSYNSPLHF	TGTGCCAGCAGTGGCCTAAGCTCCTATAATTCACCCCTCCACTTT
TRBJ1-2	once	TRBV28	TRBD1	CASSLTGGLSGYTF	TGTGCCAGCAGTTTGACAGGGGGACTATCGGGCTACACCTTC
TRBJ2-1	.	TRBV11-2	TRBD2	CASSFNSGTTPRNEQFF	TGTGCCAGCAGCTTCAATTCCGGGACTACTCCCCGCAATGAGCAGTTCTTC
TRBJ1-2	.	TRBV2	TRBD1	CASSEGRGYGYTF	TGTGCCAGCAGTGAGGGCAGGGGGTATGGCTACACCTTC
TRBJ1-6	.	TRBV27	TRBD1	CASRGQGARKSPLHF	TGTGCCAGCAGGGGACAGGGGGCTCGTAAATCACCCCTCCACTTT
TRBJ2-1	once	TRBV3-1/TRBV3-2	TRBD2	CASSQEGGSSYNEQFF	TGTGCCAGCAGCCAAGAAGGCGGGAGCTCCTACAATGAGCAGTTCTTC
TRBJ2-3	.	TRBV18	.	CASSAWSQSTDTQYF	TGTGCCAGCTCAGCTTGGTCTCAGAGCACAGATACGCAGTATTTT
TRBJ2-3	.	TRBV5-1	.	CASSSDRSSTDTQYF	TGCGCCAGCAGCTCCGACAGGTCTAGCACAGATACGCAGTATTTT
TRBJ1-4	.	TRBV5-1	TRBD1	CASSPRQGATNEKLFF	TGCGCCAGCAGCCCGCGACAGGGTGCAACTAATGAAAAACTGTTTTTT
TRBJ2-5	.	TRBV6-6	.	CANSRFLQETQYF	TGTGCCAACTCTAGATTCCTACAAGAGACCCAGTACTTC
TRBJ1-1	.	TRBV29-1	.	CSGAGWRTEAFF	TGCAGCGGTGCTGGGTGGAGGACTGAAGCTTTCTTT
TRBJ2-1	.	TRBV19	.	CASETGGVGEGQFF	TGTGCCAGTGAAACGGGCGGGGTCGGGGAAGGGCAGTTCTTC